The 18 T cell receptor beta chains presented below share a single source sample, sequenced in a study of T cells in Graves' hyperthyroidism and ophthalmopathy. Amplification of TCR beta CDR3 regions used RNA as the template. The TCR CDR3 was amplified in a first-round RT-PCR using the HTBI primer set. MiXCR was run by TCRdb on the multiplex PCR reads, yielding one entry per CDR3 protein. The sample lists some 620,000 distinct CDR3 sequences, 15% to 20% occurring once. Sequencing was performed on blood. The receptors stem from a woman aged 25 to 39 with Graves' hyperthyroidism.

In this sample, this clonotype turned up many times. The CDR3 DNA reads TGTGCCAGCTTTTCAGAGACCTACGAGCAGTACTTC. Translation: CASFSETYEQYF. V and J are TRBV28 and TRBJ2-7; D is unresolved. The CDR3 length is 12 residues. V was shortened by 8 bases and J by 2 bases, with 10 bases between the two germline ends. Looked up from germline, CDR1 is MDHEN and CDR2 is SYDVKM.

There are many counts of this clonotype. The chain carries TRBV13 and TRBJ2-7; 14 nucleotides match TRBD2. CDR1 is PRHDT, CDR2 FYEKMQ, per germline (reference sequence). There are 16 residues in the CDR3. V dropped 6 bases and J dropped 3; count of bases not matched to a gene: 7. Written as DNA, the CDR3 is TGTGCCAGCAGAGGACTAGCGGGAGGATCGGTCTACGAGCAGTACTTC. This encodes CASRGLAGGSVYEQYF.

This clonotype was recorded at least ten times. The chain uses TRBV5-1 and TRBJ2-1, with D possibly matching TRBD2 (5 bases). Between the trimmed V and J ends, which lost 0 bases and 2 bases, there was a span of 12 bases. The CDR3 length is 16 residues. CDR1 and CDR2 from the germline V gene are SGHRS and YFSETQ. In DNA form, the CDR3 reads TGCGCCAGCAGCTTGGGGCTAGCACCAACCTACAATGAGCAGTTCTTC. It translates to CASSLGLAPTYNEQFF.

This clonotype was observed at least ten times. At one end the junction does not follow the germline gene, possibly because of a read error. The chain recombines TRBV7-2 with TRBJ2-7, with 7 bases lining up with TRBD2. This CDR3 comprises 15 residues. The V gene's germline CDR1 is SGHTA and CDR2 FQGNSA. The CDR3 region has the DNA TGTGCCAGCAGCTTAGCGGGAGGGCCCTCCCACGAGCAGTACTTC. This codes for CASSLAGGPSHEQYF.

This clonotype was detected ten times or more. This rearrangement joins TRBV2 to TRBJ2-3; TRBD1 is a possible D gene (6 bases). CDR1 SNHLY and CDR2 FYNNEI come from the germline V gene. V was shortened by 7 bases and J by 9 bases, with 14 bases between the two germline ends. There are 12 residues in the CDR3. The chain's CDR3 is CASKDEGDTQYF. DNA of the CDR3: TGTGCCAGCAAGGACGAGGGGGACACGCAGTATTTT. The full variable domain, rest sourced from reference TRBV2 and TRBJ2-3, is EPEVTQTPSHQVTQMGQEVILRCVPISNHLYFYWYRQILGQKVEFLVSFYNNEISEKSEIFDDQFSVERPDGSNFTLKIRSTKLEDSAMYFCASKDEGDTQYFGPGTRLTVL.

The rearrangement links TRBV29-1 to TRBJ2-5; 10 bases are shared with TRBD2. The junction had 4 bases not matched to a gene; V was cut back by 3 bases and J by 6 bases. The CDR3 loop spans 13 amino acids. CDR1 and CDR2 from the germline V gene are SQVTM and ANQGSEA. The CDR3, as DNA: TGCAGCGTTGAGGCTAGCGGGAGAAAGACCCAGTACTTC. It codes for CSVEASGRKTQYF.

This clonotype was detected many times. This chain connects TRBV30 to TRBJ1-1; D is perhaps TRBD1 (5 bases). Trimming left V 2 bases short and J 5 bases short, with 12 bases between. Germline CDR1 is GTSNPN and CDR2 is SVGIG (reference sequence). This CDR3 spans 13 amino acids. Written as DNA, the CDR3 is TGTGCCTGGAGTATGCAGGGCTGGACTGAAGCTTTCTTT. It specifies CAWSMQGWTEAFF.

The chain is built from TRBV12-3 or TRBV12-4 and TRBJ2-1, with 7 nucleotides matching TRBD2. The trim removed 7 bases at V and 2 bases at J, leaving 8 bases unmatched. The CDR3 contains 15 residues. Here the CDR3 reads CASKKRGFAYNEQFF. CDR3 nucleotides: TGTGCCAGCAAAAAGCGGGGCTTCGCCTACAATGAGCAGTTCTTC.

This clonotype was found many times. The CDR3 DNA reads TGTGCCAGCAGTTTCGGGGCAGGGGGCCGAGGAGAGCAGTACTTC. It translates to CASSFGAGGRGEQYF. The chain employs TRBV28 and TRBJ2-7, with TRBD1 identical over 8 bases. Trimming at V came to 3 bases and at J to 7 bases, leaving 11 bases not matched to a gene. Germline V gene sequence: CDR1 MDHEN, CDR2 SYDVKM. The CDR3 has 15 residues.

V gene TRBV5-8 combines with J gene TRBJ2-5, with a possible D match to TRBD1 (6 bases). Germline V gene data show CDR1 as SGHTS and CDR2 as YDEGEE. Trimming pared 6 bases from V and 3 bases from J, leaving 15 bases between. The CDR3 runs to 14 residues. Here the CDR3 DNA reads TGTGCCAGCACCCAGGGGCGGCCAGAAGAGACCCAGTACTTC. Its protein is CASTQGRPEETQYF.

This clonotype occurred many times. The chain combines TRBV6-1 with TRBJ1-1; TRBD1 matches at 9 bases. J was trimmed by 5 bases and V by 5 bases; bases with no gene match: 6. The CDR3 loop spans 14 amino acids. CDR1 is MNHNS, CDR2 SASEGT, per germline. CDR3 protein: CASSHSGTGTEAFF. The CDR3 DNA follows: TGTGCCAGCAGTCACTCCGGGACAGGGACTGAAGCTTTCTTT.

The chain is built from TRBV6-1 and TRBJ2-7, with D perhaps TRBD1 (6 bases). The V end was cut by 7 bases, the J end by 5 bases, with 15 bases between. This CDR3 has 13 residues. Germline V gives CDR1 MNHNS, CDR2 SASEGT. The CDR3 DNA reads TGTGCCAGCATGAAGTCAGGGGCCCACGAGCAGTACTTC. Translated: CASMKSGAHEQYF.

This clonotype was detected only a few times. The J gene is TRBJ2-1, the V gene TRBV7-3, with 9 bases aligning to TRBD2. Trimming took 5 bases from V and 8 from J; bases not matched to a gene: 10. Per the germline V gene, CDR1 is SGHTA and CDR2 is FQGTGA. This CDR3 is 15 amino acids long. For the CDR3, the DNA is TGTGCCAGCAGCCCAATAGCGGGAGTGAGCGATGAGCAGTTCTTC. This sequence encodes CASSPIAGVSDEQFF.

The rearrangement joins TRBV5-1 to TRBJ2-7; TRBD2 aligns across 11 bases. Trimming took 4 bases from V and 3 from J; bases not matched to a gene: 15. The CDR3 sequence is 18 residues long. Germline V gives CDR1 SGHRS, CDR2 YFSETQ. The CDR3 here is CASSHPGLAVQQDYEQYF. DNA for the CDR3: TGCGCCAGCAGCCACCCGGGACTAGCGGTCCAACAAGACTACGAGCAGTACTTC.

The genes are TRBV20-1 and TRBJ1-5; possible D gene TRBD1, 5 bases. V lost 2 bases, J lost 7 bases, and 12 bases lay in between. This CDR3 has 13 residues. Germline loops: CDR1 DFQATT, CDR2 SNEGSKA (reference sequence). The CDR3, as DNA: TGCAGTGCTAGAAAAGGGGTAGGACAGCCCCAGCATTTT. This gives the protein CSARKGVGQPQHF.

CDR3 sequence reads: CASRYMDRNYEQYF. In DNA, the CDR3 is TGTGCCAGCAGATATATGGACAGGAATTACGAGCAGTACTTC. The V gene is TRBV28, the J gene TRBJ2-7; 7 bases map to TRBD1. CDR1 is MDHEN and CDR2 is SYDVKM in the germline V gene. The CDR3 runs 14 residues. V shed 6 bases and J 4 bases; nucleotides not matched to a gene: 9.

This clonotype was observed a handful of times. V usage is TRBV12-3 or TRBV12-4 and J usage is TRBJ2-6, with D uncertain. V lost 3 bases and J 0 bases, leaving 9 bases between the germline ends. The CDR3 sequence is 16 residues long. CDR3 sequence: CASSLVQISGANVLTF. The CDR3 bases are TGTGCCAGCAGTTTGGTACAGATCTCTGGGGCCAACGTCCTGACTTTC.

This clonotype came up a few times. The chain joins TRBV4-1 to TRBJ2-1, with 9 bases that match TRBD2. There are 17 residues in the CDR3. Germline trimming cut 1 base from V and 1 base from J; bases unmatched to any gene: 5. From germline, CDR1 is MGHRA and CDR2 YSYEKL. The chain's CDR3 is CASSQVRAGGSYNEQFF. The CDR3 DNA reads TGCGCCAGCAGCCAAGTCCGGGCGGGAGGGTCCTACAATGAGCAGTTCTTC.